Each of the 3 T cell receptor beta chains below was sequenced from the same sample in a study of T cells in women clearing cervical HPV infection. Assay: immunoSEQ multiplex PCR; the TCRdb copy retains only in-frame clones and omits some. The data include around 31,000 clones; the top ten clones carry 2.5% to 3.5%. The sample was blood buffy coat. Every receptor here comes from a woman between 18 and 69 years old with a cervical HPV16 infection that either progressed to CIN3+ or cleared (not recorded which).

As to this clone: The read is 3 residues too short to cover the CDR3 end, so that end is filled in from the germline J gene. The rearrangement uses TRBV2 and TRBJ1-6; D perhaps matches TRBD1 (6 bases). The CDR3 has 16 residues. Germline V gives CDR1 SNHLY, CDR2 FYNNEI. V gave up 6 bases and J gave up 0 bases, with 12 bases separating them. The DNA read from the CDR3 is TGTGCCAGCAGGAGACAGGATCGCTCCTATAATTCACCC. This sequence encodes CASRRQDRSYNSP. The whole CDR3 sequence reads CASRRQDRSYNSPLHF.

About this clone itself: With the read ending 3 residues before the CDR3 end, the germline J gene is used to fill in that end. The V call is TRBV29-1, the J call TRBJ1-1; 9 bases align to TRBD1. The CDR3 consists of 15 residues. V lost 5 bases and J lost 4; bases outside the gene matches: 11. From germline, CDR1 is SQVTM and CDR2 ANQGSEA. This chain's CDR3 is CSVQYLGQGGTEAFF. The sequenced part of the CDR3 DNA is TGCAGCGTTCAATACCTGGGACAGGGAGGCACTGAA.

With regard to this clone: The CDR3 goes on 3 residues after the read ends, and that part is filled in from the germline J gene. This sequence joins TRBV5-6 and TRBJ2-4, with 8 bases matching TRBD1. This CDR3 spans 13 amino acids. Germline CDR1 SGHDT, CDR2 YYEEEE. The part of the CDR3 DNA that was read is TGTGCCAGCACCCTGACAGGGGAAAGAATT. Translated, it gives CASTLTGERI. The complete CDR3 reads CASTLTGERIQYF.